These 21 T cell receptor beta chains were all obtained from the same sample, sequenced in a study of cytomegalovirus exposure and HLA in healthy donors. The PCR contained 60 Vbeta and 13 Jbeta primers. Using immunoSEQ multiplex PCR, the repertoire was profiled, and TCRdb retains in-frame clones only, with some absent. The sample has approximately 170,000 clones, roughly 80% seen once. The sequencing input was PBMCs. Source of these receptors: a man over 45 in good health and CMV-seropositive.

The chain is built from TRBV6-4 and TRBJ2-3, with 10 bases that match TRBD2. The CDR3 has 15 amino acids. Unmatched junction bases numbered 4, after V lost 4 bases and J lost 3 bases. Germline CDR1 MRHNA, CDR2 SNTAGT. DNA of the CDR3: TGTGCCAGCAGTGCCCAGCGGGAGGGTACAGATACGCAGTATTTT. Translation: CASSAQREGTDTQYF.

The CDR3 region is CAISTLASTTTDTQYF. The CDR3 coding sequence is TGTGCCATCAGTACACTAGCCAGCACAACCACAGATACGCAGTATTTT. The chain recombines TRBV10-3 with TRBJ2-3; a weak D match, TRBD2 (6 bases). V was trimmed by 5 bases and J by 2 bases, leaving 17 bases between them. Germline-derived CDR1 and CDR2 are ENHRY and SYGVKD. The CDR3 is 16 amino acids.

CDR3 region: CASSLDRRSGNTIYF. CDR3 DNA: TGTGCCAGCAGCTTAGACAGGCGCTCTGGAAACACCATATATTTT. The chain joins TRBV13 to TRBJ1-3, with D tentatively TRBD1 (5 bases). Germline assignment: CDR1 PRHDT and CDR2 FYEKMQ (reference sequence). V lost 1 base to trimming and J lost 0 bases, with 7 bases between them. The CDR3 has 15 amino acids.

The chain links TRBV11-3 to TRBJ2-1; TRBD2 is a possible D gene (5 bases). This CDR3 has 16 amino acids. The V gene lost 4 bases and the J gene lost 0 bases, with 13 bases spanning the gap. Per the germline V gene, CDR1 is SGHNT and CDR2 is YENEEA. The CDR3 here is CASSSVSGSSYNEQFF. CDR3 nucleotides: TGTGCCAGCAGCTCCGTGAGCGGTAGCTCCTACAATGAGCAGTTCTTC.

The gene calls are TRBV28 and TRBJ1-5; D uncertain. Germline values: CDR1 MDHEN, CDR2 SYDVKM. Between the trimmed V and J ends, which lost 3 bases and 8 bases, there was a span of 5 bases. This CDR3 has 11 residues. The CDR3 reads CASSLEKPQHF. CDR3 DNA sequence: TGTGCCAGCAGTTTGGAGAAGCCCCAGCATTTT.

By share, this clone counts as medium-sized. CDR3 amino acids: CASSVRGRGDYGYTF. For the CDR3, the DNA is TGTGCCAGCAGCGTCAGGGGGCGCGGTGACTATGGCTACACCTTC. The chain uses TRBV5-4 and TRBJ1-2, with 8 bases fitting TRBD1. CDR3 length: 15 amino acids. After removal of 4 bases from V and 3 bases from J, the junction contained 8 bases not matched to a gene. Per the germline V gene, CDR1 is SGHNT and CDR2 is YYREEE (reference sequence).

J is TRBJ1-4 and V is TRBV2, with a weak D call TRBD1 (6 bases). The CDR3 runs 15 residues. Germline-derived CDR1 and CDR2 are SNHLY and FYNNEI. Trimming shortened V by 2 bases and J by 4 bases, and 11 bases separated the two germline ends. CDR3 protein: CASSENGQHNEKLFF. As DNA, the CDR3 is TGTGCCAGCAGTGAAAATGGACAGCATAATGAAAAACTGTTTTTT.

This clone appeared a single time. The genes are TRBV29-1 and TRBJ2-1; 9 positions match TRBD2. The germline V gene encodes CDR1 SQVTM and CDR2 ANQGSEA. This CDR3 region has 14 residues. After removal of 6 bases from V and 8 bases from J, the junction contained 11 bases not matched to a gene. DNA for the CDR3: TGCAGCGTCTATCTAGCGGGACAGTTTGATGAGCAGTTCTTC. Protein sequence: CSVYLAGQFDEQFF.

CDR3 protein: CASSLRREYEQYF. CDR3 nucleotides: TGCGCCAGCAGCTTAAGGCGGGAGTACGAGCAGTACTTC. V and J are TRBV5-1 and TRBJ2-7, with 7 bases aligning to TRBD2. Germline loops: CDR1 SGHRS, CDR2 YFSETQ. V was clipped by 2 bases and J by 4 bases; unmatched bases: 3. The CDR3 contains 13 residues.

V is TRBV28 and J is TRBJ2-5; 12 nucleotides line up with TRBD1. Germline-derived CDR1 and CDR2 are MDHEN and SYDVKM. The CDR3 contains 16 residues. The V and J ends lost 5 bases and 5 bases, in that order; junction bases with no gene match: 9. The CDR3 region has the DNA TGTGCCAGCAGTAAACCGGGGACAGGGGGCCGCGAGACCCAGTACTTC. Translation gives CASSKPGTGGRETQYF.

The rearrangement links TRBV7-9 to TRBJ1-1; 9 bases line up with TRBD1. This CDR3 is built from 14 residues. From germline, CDR1 is SEHNR and CDR2 FQNEAQ (reference sequence). V dropped 4 bases and J dropped 10; count of bases not matched to a gene: 10. In nucleotides, the CDR3 is TGTGCCAGCAGCTCCCGGGACAGGGTCACTTTAGCTTTCTTT. The encoded protein is CASSSRDRVTLAFF.

This rearrangement joins TRBV28 to TRBJ1-2; 8 bases are a match to TRBD1. The CDR3 runs 12 residues. Germline CDR1 reads MDHEN; CDR2 reads SYDVKM. J lost 5 bases, V lost 10 bases, and 6 bases had no gene match. The CDR3 spells CAIRTGSYGYTF. The CDR3 DNA follows: TGTGCCATTAGGACAGGGAGTTATGGCTACACCTTC.

The genes are TRBV6-1 and TRBJ2-3, with 8 positions matching TRBD1. The junction had 11 bases not matched to a gene; V was cut back by 9 bases and J by 6 bases. CDR3 length: 14 amino acids. CDR1 and CDR2 (germline): MNHNS, SASEGT. In DNA, the CDR3 is TGTGCCAGTATTTCTGGACAGGGTGATGATACGCAGTATTTT. This translates into CASISGQGDDTQYF.

The CDR3 DNA sequence: TGTGCCAGCAGTTACGATAGCGGGAGGGGTGCAGATACGCAGTATTTT. It yields the protein CASSYDSGRGADTQYF. V is TRBV6-5 and J is TRBJ2-3, with 11 bases lining up with TRBD2. From germline, CDR1 is MNHEY and CDR2 SVGAGI. Trimming took 2 bases from V and 4 from J; bases not matched to a gene: 5. The CDR3 extends over 16 amino acids.

The CDR3 loop is CASSQESFAGGYAGELFF. The CDR3 bases are TGCGCCAGCAGCCAAGAAAGTTTTGCAGGTGGTTACGCCGGGGAGCTGTTTTTT. This chain uses TRBV4-1 with TRBJ2-2; D remains unclear. Germline lookup yields CDR1 MGHRA and CDR2 YSYEKL. V was cut by 0 bases and J by 6 bases, with 20 bases left in between. This CDR3 spans 18 amino acids.

The chain combines TRBV4-3 with TRBJ1-4, with TRBD1 matching over 9 bases. Germline V gene lookup returns CDR1 LGHNA and CDR2 YSLEER. The junction had 6 bases not matched to a gene; V was cut back by 0 bases and J by 7 bases. The CDR3 runs to 16 residues. The CDR3 DNA reads TGCGCCAGCAGCCAAGATAGAACAGGGGGCGGTGAAAAACTGTTTTTT. Amino acids: CASSQDRTGGGEKLFF.

The chain recombines TRBV28 with TRBJ1-4; D is undetermined. The CDR3 loop spans 16 amino acids. From germline, CDR1 is MDHEN and CDR2 SYDVKM. Trimming cost V 2 bases and J 0 bases, with 10 bases left between them. Here the CDR3 DNA reads TGTGCCAGCAGTTTACTGGCGGCTGCAACTAATGAAAAACTGTTTTTT. Its translation is CASSLLAAATNEKLFF.

The rearrangement uses TRBV28 and TRBJ2-5, with 7 bases aligning to TRBD1. CDR1 MDHEN and CDR2 SYDVKM come from the germline V gene. The V segment lost 6 bases and the J segment 7 bases; nucleotides outside the gene matches: 8. The CDR3 runs 13 residues. DNA for the CDR3: TGTGCCAGCAGAGGAACAGGGGAAGGGACCCAGTACTTC. Protein: CASRGTGEGTQYF.

This CDR3 is CASCLGSSYEQYF. For the CDR3, the DNA is TGTGCCAGCTGCCTTGGGAGCTCCTACGAGCAGTACTTC. V is TRBV7-8 and J is TRBJ2-7; tentative D call: TRBD2 (5 bases). V shed 8 bases and J shed 0 bases, with 11 bases lying between them. The germline CDR1 and CDR2 sequences are SGHVS and FQNEAQ. The CDR3 totals 13 residues.

The rearrangement joins TRBV30 to TRBJ2-7; weak D call: TRBD2 (7 bases). The ends were cut back, 8 bases at V and 4 bases at J, with 18 bases in the middle. Germline V gives CDR1 GTSNPN, CDR2 SVGIG (reference sequence). CDR3 length: 13 amino acids. In DNA, the CDR3 is TGTGCCGGGGGGGCGGGTGAGGGGTACGAGCAGTACTTC. Encoded protein: CAGGAGEGYEQYF.

This clone was detected a few times. The rearrangement uses TRBV19 and TRBJ1-1, with D possibly being TRBD1 (6 bases). Deletions cut 7 bases from V and 0 bases from J, with 15 bases between. This CDR3 contains 15 residues. Germline CDR1 is LNHDA and CDR2 is SQIVND (reference sequence). As DNA, the CDR3 is TGTGCCAGTAATCCTTTCGACAGGCTGAACACTGAAGCTTTCTTT. This codes for CASNPFDRLNTEAFF.